This TCR beta chain was captured in a study of blood T cell repertoires in COVID-19. Trimming took 2 bases from V and 4 from J, leaving 14 bases between them. Per the germline V gene, CDR1 is KGHSH and CDR2 is LQKENI. The CDR3 is 16 amino acids. Sequencing used immunoSEQ multiplex PCR; TCRdb keeps in-frame clones, though not all of them. This sample has roughly 330,000 clones, with 85% to 90% found just once. The study recruited people aged about 18 to 90 years across about two dozen US areas. Cohort 3 donors counted as recovered after two negative PCRs, clearance, or resolved symptoms. The table lists this clone with a count of one.

The genes are TRBV18 and TRBJ2-2, with D possibly being TRBD2 (6 bases). The specimen sequenced was PBMCs or T cells enriched from blood (not recorded which). The TCR comes from a young woman who had recovered from COVID-19. The CDR3: CASSPVRGVFTGELFF. CDR3 nucleotides: TGTGCCAGCTCACCAGTGCGGGGAGTCTTCACCGGGGAGCTGTTTTTT.